This T cell receptor beta chain was sequenced for a study of radiation and T cells in renal cell carcinoma (TCRdb year 2020). Regarding the complete study: The samples were drawn from a clinical trial, where primary renal cell carcinomas were treated with 15 Gy of stereotactic body radiation therapy and then removed by nephrectomy 4 weeks afterward. In total, 53 samples underwent TCR beta sequencing: around 25 tumors plus 27 peripheral blood samples. Across all 53 samples, 3,800,000 or so unique CDR3 nucleotide sequences encoding 2,658,974 unique CDR3 amino acid sequences were identified. Summary of the overall study and its limitations: Because pretreatment tumor biopsies were not available, the baseline intratumoral presence of clonotypes could not be determined. Blood repertoire dynamics were not followed beyond 4 weeks after treatment. Top tumor clonotypes rose in blood from baseline to 2 weeks post-radiation, then contracted by 4 weeks, suggesting transient expansion of tumor-resident clones. Effects of radiation dose or scheduling on the TCR repertoire could not be addressed with the single-armed trial design.

TCR beta libraries were generated from genomic DNA with the immunoSEQ kit, following the manufacturer's recommendations. To prepare libraries, a first multiplex PCR with proprietary primers was run, followed by a second PCR that added unique barcodes, and a bead cleanup was done after each round. Each sample batch included a kit-provided positive control reaction and a negative control reaction. The final libraries were assessed on an Agilent 4200 TapeStation D1000 ScreenTape, pooled by volume, and quantified by qPCR. An Illumina NextSeq500 fitted with a MidOutput 150-cycle cartridge performed the sequencing, running 156 Read1 cycles and 15 Index1 cycles with the kit's custom primers. The pooled library was loaded at about 0.98 pM, with an approximately 20% PhiX control spiked in. Turning to the authors' computational methods: Vendor-processed data were analyzed in R, and a clonotype was defined as all T cells sharing the same CDR3 nucleotide sequence. For clone abundance analyses, frequencies were normalized to the 10,000 most abundant clones per sample. Before analysis, public T cell clones were removed, and these numbered fewer than five per sample on average. An abundance difference of at least 32-fold between compartments was the criterion for calling clonotypes tumor-enriched or baseline blood-enriched. A beta-binomial differential abundance model was used to identify clonotypes that expanded or contracted between blood time points. Tumor-blood repertoire similarity was measured with the Baroni-Urbani and Buser coefficient, and groups were compared using two-tailed Wilcoxon tests in R. The clones in this table, taken by TCRdb from immuneACCESS, are in-frame only. Not every clone is retained; where verified, under half of the shortfall comes from an unresolved V gene, and the cause of the rest is unknown. V and J calls and clone size come straight from that table; D and trimming were deduced from the DNA. This sample lists about 140,000 clones; over 65% were detected once. The ten largest clones capture roughly 25% of the sample.

V was cut back by 5 bases and J by 0 bases, leaving a gap of 2 bases between them. CDR1 and CDR2 are drawn from the germline V gene: SGHRS, YFSETQ. The CDR3 spans 11 residues, from the cysteine through the phenylalanine. The kept DNA is CDR3 alone, 33 bases in frame from the first base. Explained via the paper, the time point label denotes: baseline pretreatment blood. The treatment or condition label for this specimen denotes: 15 Gy SBRT to primary tumor, nephrectomy 4 weeks later. To follow tumor-enriched clonotypes, serial peripheral blood was collected from radiation-treated patients at baseline and at 2 weeks and 4 weeks after SBRT. All patients had renal cell carcinoma with clear cell pathology. Genomic DNA for TCR sequencing was prepared using the QIAamp DNA Blood Mini Kit (Qiagen). The analyses included only samples that passed all quality control checks. Notes on this clone: Its antigen has not been determined. Within one base of it there is no much larger clone, and no base qualities were kept. Other nucleotide sequences in the sample specify the same CDR3.

The TCR originated in a woman in her 50s with renal cell carcinoma. The sample was blood, taken from a patient whose treatment included radiotherapy and nephrectomy. The sequence links TRBV5-1 to TRBJ1-1; the D gene remains uncertain. For the CDR3, the sequence is CASSLNTEAFF. The DNA sequence reads TGCGCCAGCAGTCTGAACACTGAAGCTTTCTTT.